The 2 T cell receptor beta chains in this list originate from one sample, sequenced in a study of siplizumab effects on memory and regulatory T cells. Profiled with immunoSEQ multiplex PCR; TCRdb holds only in-frame clones, not every one. Of 9,000 to 15,000 clones listed, around half are singletons. These receptors' targets are unknown. Mixed lymphocyte reaction cells underwent about 6 days of coculture at 37°C. The sample was CFSE-low (dividing) CD8+ T cells sorted from an allogeneic mixed lymphocyte reaction. All receptors come from a human donor in good health; the cells came from an allogeneic mixed lymphocyte reaction. Some clones in this sample may be carry-over from other donors' samples.

The chain joins TRBV7-9 to TRBJ2-2; 7 nucleotides match TRBD1. The CDR3 contains 15 residues. J lost 1 base, V lost 6 bases, and 5 bases had no gene match. The V gene's germline CDR1 is SEHNR and CDR2 FQNEAQ (reference sequence). This CDR3 is CASRSGTVNTGELFF. The CDR3 nucleotides read TGTGCCAGCAGGTCCGGGACAGTGAACACCGGGGAGCTGTTTTTT.

The CDR3 is CASSITGTRYPIYGYTF. The CDR3 nucleotides read TGTGCCAGTAGTATTACCGGGACAAGGTACCCGATCTATGGCTACACCTTC. The V call is TRBV19, the J call TRBJ1-2, with D perhaps matching TRBD1 (6 bases). Germline CDR1 and CDR2: LNHDA and SQIVND (reference sequence). The germline V and J ends were trimmed by 3 bases and 4 bases, with 21 bases remaining between them. This CDR3 is built from 17 residues.